This is a list of T cell receptor beta chains from one sample in a study of blood T cell repertoires in COVID-19. Repertoires were generated with immunoSEQ multiplex PCR, while TCRdb's copy carries only in-frame clones and drops some. The sample holds roughly 210,000 clones; 80% to 90% are singletons and the top ten take under 12%. Sequenced: peripheral blood. All receptors derive from a woman of 80 years or more with COVID-19, enrolled during active disease. Each CDR3 is given with its conserved first and last residue. D genes are given only for firm matches. Some rows have no size entry. The others give once, few or many, or a class for an expanded clone.

V,size,D,J,DNA,CDR3
TRBV6-2/TRBV6-3,-,TRBD1,TRBJ2-7,TGTGCCAGCAGTTGGGACAGCAACTACGAGCAGTACTTC,CASSWDSNYEQYF
TRBV7-2,once,TRBD1,TRBJ2-7,TGTGCCAGCAGCCAAAGGACAGGGGACGTCTCCTACGAGCAGTACTTC,CASSQRTGDVSYEQYF
TRBV24-1,-,TRBD1,TRBJ2-3,TGTGCCACCAGTGATTCGAACAGGGGTGGTTCGCAGTATTTT,CATSDSNRGGSQYF
TRBV30,-,-,TRBJ1-2,TGTGCCTGGAGTGCACAGGGAAATAACTATGGCTACACCTTC,CAWSAQGNNYGYTF
TRBV28,-,TRBD1,TRBJ1-6,TGTGCCAGCAAGACAGGGGGTGCTTTGTCCTATAATTCACCCCTCCACTTT,CASKTGGALSYNSPLHF
TRBV28,-,-,TRBJ1-1,TGTGCCAGCCGATCCGGGGGCACTGAAGCTTTCTTT,CASRSGGTEAFF
TRBV3-1/TRBV3-2,-,-,TRBJ2-5,TGTGCCAGCAGCCAACAAAATCCTATGGAGACCCAGTACTTC,CASSQQNPMETQYF
TRBV5-4,-,TRBD2,TRBJ2-1,TGTGCCAGCAGTCGCGACGGGGGGTACAATGAGCAGTTCTTC,CASSRDGGYNEQFF
TRBV6-2/TRBV6-3,-,TRBD2,TRBJ2-5,TGTGCCAGCAGTATCCGAACTAGCGGGGAGACCCAGTACTTC,CASSIRTSGETQYF
TRBV19,-,-,TRBJ1-2,TGTGCCAGTAGTAGGGACAACACTAACTATGGCTACACCTTC,CASSRDNTNYGYTF
TRBV5-1,-,-,TRBJ1-2,TGCGCCAGCAGCCCCTACGGGAATGACTATGGCTACACCTTC,CASSPYGNDYGYTF
TRBV13,-,-,TRBJ1-2,TGTGCCAGCAGCTTGCAGGGGAGAGGCTACACCTTC,CASSLQGRGYTF
TRBV24-1,-,TRBD1,TRBJ1-5,TGTGCCACCAGTGACGGGGGGACAGGGGGGGATCAGCCCCAGCATTTT,CATSDGGTGGDQPQHF
TRBV20-1,-,-,TRBJ2-2,TGCAGTGCTAGTCCCGCGGGGTCCCGAACCGGGGAGCTGTTTTTT,CSASPAGSRTGELFF
TRBV30,-,-,TRBJ1-2,TGTGCCTGGAGTCCCCTCAGGGTCGACGGCTACACCTTC,CAWSPLRVDGYTF
TRBV18,-,-,TRBJ1-5,TGTGCCAGCTCACCGGGGGGAGATCAGCCCCAGCATTTT,CASSPGGDQPQHF
TRBV19,-,TRBD1,TRBJ1-1,TGTGCCAGTAGTATACTCGCAGGGGGATCGAACACTGAAGCTTTCTTT,CASSILAGGSNTEAFF
TRBV5-1,-,-,TRBJ2-3,TGCGCCAGCTCGGTCGCAGATACGCAGTATTTT,CASSVADTQYF
TRBV30,-,-,TRBJ1-2,TGTGCCTGGAGTGTACTCGCGGCGGAGGGTGGCTACACCTTC,CAWSVLAAEGGYTF
TRBV9,once,-,TRBJ2-1,TGTGCCAGCAGCAGAGCGAGCTCCTACAATGAGCAGTTCTTC,CASSRASSYNEQFF
TRBV6-5,-,TRBD1,TRBJ1-1,TGTGCCAGCAACAGCCGACAGGGGAACACTGAAGCTTTCTTT,CASNSRQGNTEAFF
TRBV7-2,few,-,TRBJ1-2,TGTGCCAGCAGGGAAGTGGGGGGTAGCTATGGCTACACCTTC,CASREVGGSYGYTF
TRBV5-4,-,-,TRBJ1-2,TGTGCCAGCAGCTTGGTGAACGGGGTGGGCTATGGCTACACCTTC,CASSLVNGVGYGYTF
TRBV12-3/TRBV12-4,-,-,TRBJ1-2,TGTGCCAGCACCTCGGGAGGGAGGCTAGGCTACACCTTC,CASTSGGRLGYTF
TRBV5-4,-,-,TRBJ2-3,TGTGCCAGCAGCTTGGGAGGCGCGGGGTCGTCAGATACGCAGTATTTT,CASSLGGAGSSDTQYF
TRBV19,-,TRBD1,TRBJ1-3,TGTGCCAGTAGTCCCCGGGACAGGGCCCTCGGAAACACCATATATTTT,CASSPRDRALGNTIYF
TRBV4-1,-,-,TRBJ2-2,TGCGCCAGCAGCCAAGGGGCACCGCAGACCGGGGAGCTGTTTTTT,CASSQGAPQTGELFF
TRBV4-1,-,TRBD1,TRBJ2-7,TGCGCCAGCAGCCAGGGCAGACAGGGGGCCTACGAGCAGTACTTC,CASSQGRQGAYEQYF
TRBV7-8,-,TRBD1,TRBJ1-1,TGTGCCAGCAGCACGCGACAGGGGTACACTGAAGCTTTCTTT,CASSTRQGYTEAFF